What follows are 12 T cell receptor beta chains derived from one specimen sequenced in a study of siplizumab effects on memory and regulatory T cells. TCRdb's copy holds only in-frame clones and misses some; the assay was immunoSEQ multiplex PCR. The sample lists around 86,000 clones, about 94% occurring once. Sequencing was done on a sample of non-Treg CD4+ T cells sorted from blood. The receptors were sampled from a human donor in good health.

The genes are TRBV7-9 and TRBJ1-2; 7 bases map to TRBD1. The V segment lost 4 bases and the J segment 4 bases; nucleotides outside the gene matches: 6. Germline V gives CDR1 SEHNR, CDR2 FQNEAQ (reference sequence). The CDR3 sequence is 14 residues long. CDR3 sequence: CASSWDSLPYGYTF. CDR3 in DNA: TGTGCCAGCAGCTGGGACAGTCTACCCTATGGCTACACCTTC.

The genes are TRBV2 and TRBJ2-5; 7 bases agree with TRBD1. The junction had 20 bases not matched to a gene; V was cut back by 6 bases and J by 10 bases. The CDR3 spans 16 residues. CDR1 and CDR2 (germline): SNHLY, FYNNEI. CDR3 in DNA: TGTGCCAGCAGCACTCAACACCCCGACAGGGAAAGTAACCAGTACTTC. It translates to CASSTQHPDRESNQYF. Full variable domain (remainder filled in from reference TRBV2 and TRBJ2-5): EPEVTQTPSHQVTQMGQEVILRCVPISNHLYFYWYRQILGQKVEFLVSFYNNEISEKSEIFDDQFSVERPDGSNFTLKIRSTKLEDSAMYFCASSTQHPDRESNQYFGPGTRLLVL.

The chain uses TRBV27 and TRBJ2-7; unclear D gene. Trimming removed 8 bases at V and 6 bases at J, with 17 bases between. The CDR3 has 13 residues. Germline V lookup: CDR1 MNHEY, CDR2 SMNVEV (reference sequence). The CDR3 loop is CASRRFGSSEQYF. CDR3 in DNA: TGTGCCAGCCGCCGATTCGGATCATCCGAGCAGTACTTC.

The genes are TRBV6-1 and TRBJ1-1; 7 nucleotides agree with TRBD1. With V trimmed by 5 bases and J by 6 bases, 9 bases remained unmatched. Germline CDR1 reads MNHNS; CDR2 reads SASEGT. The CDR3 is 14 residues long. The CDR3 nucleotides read TGTGCCAGCAGTCGGAACAGGGGAGAGTCTGAAGCTTTCTTT. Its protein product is CASSRNRGESEAFF.

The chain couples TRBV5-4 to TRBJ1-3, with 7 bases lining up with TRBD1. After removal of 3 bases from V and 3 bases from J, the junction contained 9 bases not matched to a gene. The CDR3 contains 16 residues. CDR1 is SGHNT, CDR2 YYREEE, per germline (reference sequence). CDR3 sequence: CASSSLGGAHGNTIYF. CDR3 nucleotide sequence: TGTGCCAGCAGCTCCTTAGGGGGCGCACATGGAAACACCATATATTTT.

The CDR3 loop reads CASSQAFSGNTIYF. In DNA, the CDR3 is TGTGCCAGCAGCCAAGCGTTCTCTGGAAACACCATATATTTT. The rearrangement uses TRBV4-2 and TRBJ1-3; no firm D call. Trimming took off 1 base at V and 0 bases at J, with 4 bases between the two ends. The germline V gene has CDR1 LGHNA and CDR2 YNFKEQ. CDR3 size: 14 residues.

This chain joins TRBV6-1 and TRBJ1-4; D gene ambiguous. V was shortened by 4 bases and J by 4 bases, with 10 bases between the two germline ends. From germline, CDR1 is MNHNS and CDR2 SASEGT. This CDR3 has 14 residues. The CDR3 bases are TGTGCCAGCAGTGCGGGTTATGGTAATGAAAAACTGTTTTTT. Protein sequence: CASSAGYGNEKLFF.

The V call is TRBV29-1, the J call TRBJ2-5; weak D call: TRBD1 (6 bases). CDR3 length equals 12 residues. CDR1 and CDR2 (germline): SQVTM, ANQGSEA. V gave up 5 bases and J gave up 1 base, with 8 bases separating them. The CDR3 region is CSVRRGQETQYF. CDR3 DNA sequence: TGCAGCGTTCGCAGGGGCCAAGAGACCCAGTACTTC.

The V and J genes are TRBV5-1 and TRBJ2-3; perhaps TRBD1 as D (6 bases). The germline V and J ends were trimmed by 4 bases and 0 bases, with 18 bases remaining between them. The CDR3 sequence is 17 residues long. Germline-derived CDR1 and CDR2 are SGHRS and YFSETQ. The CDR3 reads CASSLPGTPTSTDTQYF. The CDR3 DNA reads TGCGCCAGCAGCCTTCCCGGGACACCAACTAGCACAGATACGCAGTATTTT. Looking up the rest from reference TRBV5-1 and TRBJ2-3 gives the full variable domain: KAGVTQTPRYLIKTRGQQVTLSCSPISGHRSVSWYQQTPGQGLQFLFEYFSETQRNKGNFPGRFSGRQFSNSRSEMNVSTLELGDSALYLCASSLPGTPTSTDTQYFGPGTRLTVL.

The CDR3 bases are TGTGCCAGCAGAGACCTGGGAGGCTACGAGCAGTACTTC. Its translation is CASRDLGGYEQYF. The chain employs TRBV27 and TRBJ2-7; weak D call: TRBD2 (6 bases). Per the germline V gene, CDR1 is MNHEY and CDR2 is SMNVEV (reference sequence). This CDR3 is built from 13 residues. Trimming shortened V by 6 bases and J by 3 bases, and 12 bases separated the two germline ends.

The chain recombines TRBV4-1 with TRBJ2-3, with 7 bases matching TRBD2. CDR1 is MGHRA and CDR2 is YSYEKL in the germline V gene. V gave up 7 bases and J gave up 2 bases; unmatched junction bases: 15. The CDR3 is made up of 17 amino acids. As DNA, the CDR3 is TGCGCCAGCAAGGATTTGAGGCTAGCGGTAAACACAGATACGCAGTATTTT. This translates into CASKDLRLAVNTDTQYF.

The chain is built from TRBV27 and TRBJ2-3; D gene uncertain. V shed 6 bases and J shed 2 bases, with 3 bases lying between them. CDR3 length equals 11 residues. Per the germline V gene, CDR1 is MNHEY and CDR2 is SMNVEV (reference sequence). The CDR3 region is CASSDTDTQYF. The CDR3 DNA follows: TGTGCCAGCAGCGACACAGATACGCAGTATTTT.